The present TCR beta chain was sequenced within a study of blood T cell repertoires in COVID-19. This CDR3 spans 13 amino acids. Germline CDR1 and CDR2: LNHDA and SQIVND (reference sequence). Trimming removed 0 bases from V and 3 bases from J, with 6 bases in between. With respect to this clone: Within the sample, other DNA sequences also encode this same CDR3.

The study recruited people aged about 18 to 89 years across under 25 US areas. Each recovered donor of Cohort 3 presented with two negative PCRs, clearance, or symptom resolution. Original processing notes: Counts of nucleated cells, estimated from reference gene primer amplification, were obtained. Generated by immunoSEQ multiplex PCR, the TCRdb table keeps only in-frame clones and is missing some. D and trimming were read from the DNA, whereas the V and J calls and clone size are those reported in that table. The sample has around 450,000 clones, about nine tenths seen once. V and J are TRBV19 and TRBJ2-7; D is possibly TRBD2 (6 bases). The material sequenced was PBMCs or T cells enriched from blood (not recorded which). The origin of this receptor is a woman aged 18-29 years who had recovered from COVID-19. The CDR3 loop reads CASSIDGGYEQYF. As DNA, the CDR3 is TGTGCCAGTAGTATAGACGGGGGCTACGAGCAGTACTTC.